The 9 T cell receptor beta chains reported below all come from one sample, sequenced in a study of shared clonotypes between healthy human individuals. TCRdb keeps only in-frame clones here, not all; method: immunoSEQ multiplex PCR. This table has millions of clones, around nine tenths appearing once. Sequenced sample: naive CD4+ T cells sorted from blood. Sample subset: CD45RA+ positively selected. These receptors originate from a man between 18 and 29 years old in good health.

This chain links TRBV2 with TRBJ1-4; D is unclear. The CDR3 totals 15 residues. In germline, CDR1 is SNHLY, CDR2 FYNNEI. Trimming cost V 2 bases and J 0 bases, with 7 bases left between them. CDR3 amino acids: CASSEIVATNEKLFF. CDR3 bases: TGTGCCAGCAGTGAAATCGTTGCAACTAATGAAAAACTGTTTTTT.

This clone was seen a single time. Other DNA sequences from this sample encode an identical CDR3 as well. The CDR3 coding sequence is TGTGCCAGCAGTTACTCCCAGGGGACAGATACGCAGTATTTT. Translated: CASSYSQGTDTQYF. The chain couples TRBV6-5 to TRBJ2-3; maybe TRBD1 (6 bases). Germline CDR1 and CDR2: MNHEY and SVGAGI. The ends were cut back, 0 bases at V and 3 bases at J, with 7 bases in the middle. CDR3 length: 14 residues.

V usage is TRBV18 and J usage is TRBJ1-1, with D perhaps matching TRBD1 (5 bases). Germline-derived CDR1 and CDR2 are KGHSH and LQKENI. This CDR3 comprises 16 residues. Between the trimmed V and J ends, which lost 8 bases and 4 bases, there was a span of 23 bases. CDR3 region: CASTTIAGGGATEAFF. The CDR3 bases are TGTGCCAGCACCACAATAGCGGGGGGGGGTGCCACTGAAGCTTTCTTT.

The V gene is TRBV6-6, the J gene TRBJ2-5, with D unresolved. The CDR3 covers 12 residues. V was clipped by 6 bases and J by 1 base, with 6 bases between them. Germline V gene data show CDR1 as MNHNY and CDR2 as SVGAGI (reference sequence). The CDR3 DNA reads as TGTGCCAGCAGACCGGGCCAAGAGACCCAGTACTTC. It encodes CASRPGQETQYF.

This chain uses TRBV4-3 with TRBJ2-1; D remains unclear. The length of the CDR3 is 16 residues. Germline V gives CDR1 LGHNA, CDR2 YSLEER. V dropped 0 bases and J dropped 4 bases, with 13 bases sitting between them. Here the CDR3 DNA reads TGCGCCAGCAGCCAAGAGTCTCGCGGAGCGTACAATGAGCAGTTCTTC. Protein product: CASSQESRGAYNEQFF.

The rearrangement links TRBV28 to TRBJ2-7, with 11 bases aligning to TRBD2. Germline V gives CDR1 MDHEN, CDR2 SYDVKM. Unmatched junction bases numbered 4, after V lost 4 bases and J lost 2 bases. CDR3 length: 15 amino acids. CDR3 region: CASSSSSGGTYEQYF. The CDR3 nucleotides read TGTGCCAGCAGTTCCTCTAGCGGGGGGACCTACGAGCAGTACTTC.

The genes are TRBV2 and TRBJ2-1, with 12 bases matching TRBD2. This CDR3 has 15 amino acids. V shed 3 bases and J 8 bases; nucleotides not matched to a gene: 5. The V gene's germline CDR1 is SNHLY and CDR2 FYNNEI. CDR3: CASSDRLAGGDEQFF. The CDR3 bases are TGTGCCAGCAGTGACCGGCTAGCGGGAGGGGATGAGCAGTTCTTC.

The chain couples TRBV4-2 to TRBJ2-5; 7 positions match TRBD2. The CDR3 has 15 amino acids. Germline trimming cut 2 bases from V and 1 base from J; bases unmatched to any gene: 4. The germline gives CDR1 LGHNA, CDR2 YNFKEQ. The CDR3 here is CASSQISGPQETQYF. The DNA for the CDR3 is TGTGCCAGCAGCCAAATTAGCGGGCCCCAAGAGACCCAGTACTTC.

This clone turned up a few times. The chain carries TRBV2 and TRBJ1-5; D not resolved. Germline V gene sequence: CDR1 SNHLY, CDR2 FYNNEI. This CDR3 spans 14 amino acids. The V end was cut by 4 bases, the J end by 2 bases, with 9 bases between. CDR3 in amino acids: CASSVGRGNQPQHF. The CDR3, as DNA: TGTGCCAGCAGTGTAGGACGGGGCAATCAGCCCCAGCATTTT.